The rows below give T cell receptor beta chains drawn from one sample of a study of metastatic and nonmetastatic thyroid tumors. MiXCR re-clonotyped the PCR reads for TCRdb. This table has around 20,000 clones, roughly 33% appearing once. Sequenced input: adjacent normal tissue. The receptors were gathered from a female donor with papillary thyroid cancer or a benign thyroid nodule (not recorded which). Some clones in this sample may be carry-over from other donors' samples. Each CDR3 is given with its conserved first and last residue. A D gene is named only where the DNA matches it firmly. Size is omitted from some rows. Given values are once, few, many or a class for expanded clones.

cdr3_nt,cdr3_aa,d_call,j_call,clone_size,v_call
TGTGCCAGTAGTCCCGACAGGGGGGACCTTAGGGAGCAGTACTTC,CASSPDRGDLREQYF,TRBD1,TRBJ2-7,few,TRBV19
TGCGCCAGCAGCTTCTTTGCGGGAGCTAACTACGAGCAGTACTTC,CASSFFAGANYEQYF,TRBD2,TRBJ2-7,.,TRBV5-1
TGTGCCTGGAGTCCGGGATATTTAGAGGGCTACACCTTC,CAWSPGYLEGYTF,.,TRBJ1-2,.,TRBV30
TGTGCCAGCAGCTTGGACAGGGGCGGGGATGAGCAGTTCTTC,CASSLDRGGDEQFF,TRBD1,TRBJ2-1,.,TRBV7-2
TGTGCCTGGGGCCGGGCCTCTAATGAAAAACTGTTTTTT,CAWGRASNEKLFF,.,TRBJ1-4,.,TRBV30
TGTGCCAGCAGTCATCTCTCGCGGGGGGGCAAAGATACGCAGTATTTT,CASSHLSRGGKDTQYF,TRBD2,TRBJ2-3,medium-sized,TRBV12-3/TRBV12-4
TGTGCCTGGATCGGGGATTCGGAAAAACTGTTTTTT,CAWIGDSEKLFF,.,TRBJ1-4,medium-sized,TRBV30
TGTGCCAGCACGATCGTAGTCTCTGGAAACACCATATATTTT,CASTIVVSGNTIYF,.,TRBJ1-3,.,TRBV6-2/TRBV6-3
TGTGCCAGCACCGACAGGGGCTTTACTACCTACGAGCAGTACTTC,CASTDRGFTTYEQYF,TRBD1,TRBJ2-7,many,TRBV6-1
TGTGCCAGCACGATAGGGGGGGTCTCCTACGAGCAGTACTTC,CASTIGGVSYEQYF,.,TRBJ2-7,few,TRBV2
TGTGCCAGCAGTTTTGGGGGGGATGGCTACACCTTC,CASSFGGDGYTF,.,TRBJ1-2,.,TRBV28
TGTGCCAGCAGTTACGGCAGGGAGAGCACCGGGGAGCTGTTTTTT,CASSYGRESTGELFF,.,TRBJ2-2,.,TRBV6-2/TRBV6-3
TGTGCCAGCAGTTCTCTGACTAGCGGGAGGGCCTACGAGCAGTACTTC,CASSSLTSGRAYEQYF,TRBD2,TRBJ2-7,.,TRBV27
TGTGCCAGCAGCGAGGGGACAGGAGACACTGAAGCTTTCTTT,CASSEGTGDTEAFF,TRBD1,TRBJ1-1,.,TRBV7-8
TGTGCCAGCAGTTACTCGTCTCGCGGGGGATACGAGCAGTACTTC,CASSYSSRGGYEQYF,TRBD2,TRBJ2-7,few,TRBV6-2/TRBV6-3
TGCGCCAGCAGCTTAACGGCTAGCGGGGTTGAGACCCAGTACTTC,CASSLTASGVETQYF,TRBD2,TRBJ2-5,many,TRBV5-1
TGTGCCAGCAGTAGGGACAGGGAAGGCGGCTACACCTTC,CASSRDREGGYTF,TRBD1,TRBJ1-2,medium-sized,TRBV6-1
TGTGCCAGCTCACCCCCCCAGGGGCGCAGGGACTATGGCTACACCTTC,CASSPPQGRRDYGYTF,.,TRBJ1-2,many,TRBV18
TGTGCCAGCAGCTCCCTAGGCGGGGGGCGGCCCTATGGCTACACCTTC,CASSSLGGGRPYGYTF,.,TRBJ1-2,.,TRBV11-1
TGTGCCAGCACACCCCTAGCGGGAGGGTCCAACTACAATGAGCAGTTCTTC,CASTPLAGGSNYNEQFF,TRBD2,TRBJ2-1,few,TRBV6-6
TGTGCCAGCAGCCGAGACAGCTTAAACACTGAAGCTTTCTTT,CASSRDSLNTEAFF,.,TRBJ1-1,.,TRBV4-2
TGTGCCAGCGGTCGACTAGCGGGAGGCGTCAATGAGCAGTTCTTC,CASGRLAGGVNEQFF,TRBD2,TRBJ2-1,few,TRBV28